This T cell receptor beta chain was identified during a study of T-cell memory formation after mild COVID-19. About the study: TCR clusters mostly belonged to single donors. Findings of the study overall: Clones which contracted sat mainly in CM and EM if CD4+, and in EMRA if CD8+. Clones shrinking from day 15 to 85 showed even CD4/CD8 mixes; later expanders tilted CD4+.

V shed 6 bases and J 4 bases; nucleotides not matched to a gene: 11. The CDR3 consists of 16 residues. CDR1 is SGHAT and CDR2 is FQNNGV in the germline V gene. The 5'RACE method, run with constant-segment primers, produced TCR alpha and TCR beta cDNA libraries (carrying sample barcodes and UMIs). TCRdb processed the 5' RACE reads anew with MiXCR; each CDR3 protein has one entry. The repertoire holds under 650,000 distinct CDR3 sequences, about a sixth seen once, with 12% in the top ten. There are many counts of this clonotype. Its target is unknown. The TCR was taken from an adult woman who had mild COVID-19 (a few samples of this study predate the infection). Cell type and time point are not known. The chain joins TRBV11-2 to TRBJ2-3; 9 bases align to TRBD2. The specimen was PBMCs or a T cell subset sorted from them (not recorded which). CDR3 DNA sequence: TGTGCCAGCAGTTCTCGTGGCGGGGGGGCGTCAGATACGCAGTATTTT. Amino acids: CASSSRGGGASDTQYF. Looking up the rest from reference TRBV11-2 and TRBJ2-3 gives the full variable domain: EAGVAQSPRYKIIEKRQSVAFWCNPISGHATLYWYQQILGQGPKLLIQFQNNGVVDDSQLPKDRFSAERLKGVDSTLKIQPAKLEDSAVYLCASSSRGGGASDTQYFGPGTRLTVL.